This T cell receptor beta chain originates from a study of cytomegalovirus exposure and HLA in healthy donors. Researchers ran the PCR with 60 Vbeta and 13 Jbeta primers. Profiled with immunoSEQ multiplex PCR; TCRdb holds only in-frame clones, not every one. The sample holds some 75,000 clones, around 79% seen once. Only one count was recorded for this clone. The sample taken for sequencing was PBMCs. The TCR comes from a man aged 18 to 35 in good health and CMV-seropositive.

The CDR3 DNA sequence: TGCGCCAGCAGCCAAGGACTAGCGGCCCGGAATGAGCAGTTCTTC. It specifies CASSQGLAARNEQFF. The V and J genes are TRBV4-1 and TRBJ2-1, with 9 positions matching TRBD2. This CDR3 has 15 residues. V lost 1 base and J lost 7; bases outside the gene matches: 5. The V gene's germline CDR1 is MGHRA and CDR2 YSYEKL.